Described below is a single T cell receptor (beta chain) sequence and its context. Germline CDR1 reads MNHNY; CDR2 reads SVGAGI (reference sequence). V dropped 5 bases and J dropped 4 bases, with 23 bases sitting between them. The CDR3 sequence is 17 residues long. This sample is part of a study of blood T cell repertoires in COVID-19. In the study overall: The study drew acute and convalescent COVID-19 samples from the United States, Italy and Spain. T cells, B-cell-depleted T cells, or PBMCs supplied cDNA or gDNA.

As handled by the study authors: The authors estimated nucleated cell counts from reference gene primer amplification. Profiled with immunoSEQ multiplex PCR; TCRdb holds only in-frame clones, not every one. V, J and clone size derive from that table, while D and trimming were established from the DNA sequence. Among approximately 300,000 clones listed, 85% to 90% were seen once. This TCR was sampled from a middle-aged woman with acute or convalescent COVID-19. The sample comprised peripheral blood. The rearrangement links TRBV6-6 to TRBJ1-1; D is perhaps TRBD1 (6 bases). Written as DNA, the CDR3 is TGTGCCAGCAGTCCTGGGAACCGGGACATGGTCTTCACTGAAGCTTTCTTT. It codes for CASSPGNRDMVFTEAFF.